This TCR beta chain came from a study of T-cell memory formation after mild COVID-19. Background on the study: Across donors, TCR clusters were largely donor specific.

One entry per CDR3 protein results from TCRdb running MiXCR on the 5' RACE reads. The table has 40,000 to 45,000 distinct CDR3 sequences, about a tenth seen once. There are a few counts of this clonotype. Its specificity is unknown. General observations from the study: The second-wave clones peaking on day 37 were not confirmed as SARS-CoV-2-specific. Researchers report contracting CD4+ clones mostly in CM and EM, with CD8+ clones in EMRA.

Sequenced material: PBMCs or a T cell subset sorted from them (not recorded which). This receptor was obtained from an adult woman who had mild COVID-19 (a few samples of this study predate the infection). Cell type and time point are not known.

Written as DNA, the CDR3 is TGTGCCAGCATCCGAGACAGGGTTGGAGGAAAGGCCCAAGAGACCCAGTACTTC. This encodes CASIRDRVGGKAQETQYF. The chain links TRBV2 to TRBJ2-5; TRBD1 agrees at 7 bases. J was trimmed by 1 base and V by 7 bases; bases with no gene match: 18. The CDR3 spans 18 residues. The germline CDR1 and CDR2 sequences are SNHLY and FYNNEI.